Listed here are 3 T cell receptor beta chains from one sample, sequenced in a study of T-cell reconstitution after alpha-beta-depleted transplantation in children. Unique molecular identifiers were incorporated during preparation of the TCRbeta library. One entry per CDR3 protein, called by TCRdb with MiXCR from the PCR reads. The profile covers some 110,000 distinct CDR3 sequences, with around a tenth appearing a single time and roughly a third taken by the ten largest. Sequencing was performed on PBMCs, taken before TCRalphabeta/CD19-depleted stem cell transplant. All receptors derive from a boy between 2 and 10 years old with acute lymphoblastic leukemia, due to receive a stem cell transplant.

This clonotype occurred many times. This chain uses TRBV11-2 with TRBJ2-7; D not certain. This CDR3 is 14 amino acids long. The germline V and J ends were trimmed by 5 bases and 3 bases, with 14 bases remaining between them. Germline assignment: CDR1 SGHAT and CDR2 FQNNGV. The CDR3 spells CASSVQPNLYEQYF. Written as DNA, the CDR3 is TGTGCCAGCAGCGTACAACCAAACCTCTACGAGCAGTACTTC.

The genes are TRBV5-1 and TRBJ2-7, with TRBD2 matching over 7 bases. The germline V gene encodes CDR1 SGHRS and CDR2 YFSETQ. CDR3 length: 14 residues. V lost 0 bases to trimming and J lost 4 bases; unmatched junction nucleotides: 4. Here the CDR3 DNA reads TGCGCCAGCAGCTTGGCCATGGGGGGGTACGAGCAGTACTTC. It translates to CASSLAMGGYEQYF.

This clonotype came up many times. This rearrangement joins TRBV9 to TRBJ2-7; D is perhaps TRBD1 (5 bases). The germline V gene encodes CDR1 SGDLS and CDR2 YYNGEE. The CDR3 length is 14 residues. V was cut by 3 bases and J by 1 base, with 11 bases left in between. CDR3 nucleotides: TGTGCCAGCAGCGCGCCCGACAGATCCTACGAGCAGTACTTC. Translated: CASSAPDRSYEQYF. The full variable domain, with the rest looked up from reference TRBV9 and TRBJ2-7, is DSGVTQTPKHLITATGQRVTLRCSPRSGDLSVYWYQQSLDQGLQFLIQYYNGEERAKGNILERFSAQQFPDLHSELNLSSLELGDSALYFCASSAPDRSYEQYFGPGTRLTVT.